Reported below is one T cell receptor (beta chain). Its antigen is not identified. This entry belongs to a study of shared clonotypes between healthy human individuals. Study as a whole: Each donor contributed plates that comprised three CD4 naive, three CD4 memory, two CD8 naive and one CD8 memory. Study-level findings and limits: The small donor group covered limited genetic and exposure diversity.

Germline CDR1 reads SGHRS; CDR2 reads YFSETQ. Trimming removed 7 bases at V and 3 bases at J, with 20 bases between. The CDR3 covers 15 residues. As originally analysed: Filtering differed for immunoSEQ, which gave only junction sequences without quality scores. Only in-frame clones appear in the TCRdb table, and some are missing; sequencing was by immunoSEQ multiplex PCR. The V and J calls and clone size come from that table; D and trimming were worked out from the DNA. This table holds about 2.3 million clones, approximately 90% found once. The gene calls are TRBV5-1 and TRBJ2-7, with D possibly TRBD2 on 6 matching bases. The TCR sequence derives from a man aged 18-30 years in good health. Some clones in this sample may be carry-over from other donors' samples. Sample: naive CD4+ T cells from PBMCs. The subset is: CD45RA+ positively selected. CDR3 sequence reads: CASSPFFSGRYEQYF. DNA of the CDR3: TGCGCCAGCTCTCCCTTCTTTAGCGGACGCTACGAGCAGTACTTC. The complete variable domain, with remaining parts taken from reference TRBV5-1 and TRBJ2-7, reads KAGVTQTPRYLIKTRGQQVTLSCSPISGHRSVSWYQQTPGQGLQFLFEYFSETQRNKGNFPGRFSGRQFSNSRSEMNVSTLELGDSALYLCASSPFFSGRYEQYFGPGTRLTVT.